Given below is one T cell receptor beta chain in context. Additional DNA sequences in this sample encode the identical CDR3. TCRdb's copy holds only in-frame clones and misses some; the assay was immunoSEQ multiplex PCR. The sample records approximately 300,000 clones, about 90% being singletons. Germline loops: CDR1 LGHDT, CDR2 YNNKEL (reference sequence). V lost 4 bases to trimming and J lost 5 bases, with 8 bases between them. CDR3 size: 13 residues. The record originates from a study of blood T cell repertoires in COVID-19. In the study overall: Collection of acute and convalescent COVID-19 samples took place in the United States, Italy and Spain.

The sequenced sample consisted of peripheral blood. The J gene is TRBJ2-2, the V gene TRBV3-1 (or the pseudogene TRBV3-2); maybe TRBD1 (5 bases). The receptor was derived from a woman in her thirties or forties with acute or convalescent COVID-19. The CDR3 region is CASSLQGTGELFF. The CDR3 coding sequence is TGTGCCAGCAGCCTCCAGGGTACCGGGGAGCTGTTTTTT.